Shown below are 8 T cell receptor beta chains from a single sample sequenced in a study of T-cell reconstitution after alpha-beta-depleted transplantation in children (dated by TCRdb to 2016 to 2017). This sample's treatment or condition label indicates: allogeneic hematopoietic cell transplantation with graft depleted of TCRalphabeta T cells and CD19 B cells. Library prep was done by PCR. Data came from an Illumina HiSeq 2500. TCR libraries were prepared with molecular barcoding, using unique molecular identifiers to normalize TCRbeta repertoire quantification. TCRdb's own reprocessing of the public reads used fastp at Q25 and MiXCR and kept productive beta chains. Each entry merges the rows of one CDR3 protein and shows their most common DNA and genes. Here the sample has about 1,000,000 distinct CDR3 sequences; around 30% occur a single time. The top ten clonotypes cover under 30% of the sample.

The sequencing here drew on PBMCs, mostly from graft donor cells, taken 360 days after TCRalphabeta/CD19-depleted stem cell transplant. Receptor source: a boy younger than two who had a stem cell transplant for SCID, so the T cells may come from the graft donor.

V usage is TRBV20-1 and J usage is TRBJ1-4; 7 bases fit TRBD1. The CDR3 is 16 residues long. The V segment lost 1 base and the J segment 5 bases; nucleotides outside the gene matches: 10. CDR1 is DFQATT, CDR2 SNEGSKA, per germline (reference sequence). The CDR3 nucleotides are TGCAGTGCTAGAGGACAGGGAGGAGGGAGGAATGAAAAACTGTTTTTT. This gives the protein CSARGQGGGRNEKLFF.

V usage is TRBV5-1 and J usage is TRBJ1-4; D not resolved. Germline CDR1 reads SGHRS; CDR2 reads YFSETQ. Trimming shortened V by 2 bases and J by 8 bases, and 13 bases separated the two germline ends. The CDR3 loop spans 14 amino acids. DNA for the CDR3: TGCGCCAGCAGCTTAGCCGCCCCCGGAGAAAAACTGTTTTTT. Translating gives CASSLAAPGEKLFF.

The rearrangement links TRBV5-1 to TRBJ2-3; D is tentatively TRBD1 or TRBD2 (5 bases each). This CDR3 region has 15 residues. Germline CDR1 reads SGHRS; CDR2 reads YFSETQ. The ends were cut back, 0 bases at V and 0 bases at J, with 8 bases in the middle. CDR3 in amino acids: CASSLEGESTDTQYF. The CDR3 nucleotides are TGCGCCAGCAGCTTGGAAGGGGAGAGCACAGATACGCAGTATTTT. Together with reference TRBV5-1 and TRBJ2-3, the CDR3 gives the full variable domain: KAGVTQTPRYLIKTRGQQVTLSCSPISGHRSVSWYQQTPGQGLQFLFEYFSETQRNKGNFPGRFSGRQFSNSRSEMNVSTLELGDSALYLCASSLEGESTDTQYFGPGTRLTVL.

Here the CDR3 reads CASSLRVLAGRSSYNEQFF. In DNA form, the CDR3 reads TGTGCCAGCAGCTTAAGGGTCCTAGCGGGGCGCAGCTCCTACAATGAGCAGTTCTTC. This chain connects TRBV5-4 to TRBJ2-1; 9 bases match TRBD2. The V segment lost 2 bases and the J segment 0 bases; nucleotides outside the gene matches: 12. This CDR3 is built from 19 residues. In germline, CDR1 is SGHNT, CDR2 YYREEE (reference sequence).

The V gene is TRBV18, the J gene TRBJ2-5, with D possibly TRBD1 on 8 matching bases. CDR3 size: 18 residues. Trimming shortened V by 3 bases and J by 3 bases, and 23 bases separated the two germline ends. CDR1 is KGHSH and CDR2 is LQKENI in the germline V gene. The CDR3 DNA sequence: TGTGCCAGCTCACCTCGCCAGAAGACAGGGGAGGGGGAAGAGACCCAGTACTTC. Residues: CASSPRQKTGEGEETQYF.

V gene TRBV27 combines with J gene TRBJ2-1; D may correspond to TRBD1 or TRBD2 (8 bases each). CDR3 length: 13 residues. The germline CDR1 and CDR2 sequences are MNHEY and SMNVEV (reference sequence). V lost 2 bases and J 15 bases, leaving 17 bases between the germline ends. The CDR3 region is CASSLGQGAGGFF. The DNA for the CDR3 is TGTGCCAGCAGTTTAGGGCAGGGGGCGGGGGGGTTCTTC.

This clonotype has a count of ten or more. The chain is built from TRBV5-1 and TRBJ2-3; 13 bases match TRBD2. V lost 2 bases to trimming and J lost 6 bases; unmatched junction nucleotides: 3. This CDR3 region has 15 residues. Germline loops: CDR1 SGHRS, CDR2 YFSETQ. CDR3 in DNA: TGCGCCAGCAGCTTTACTAGCGGGGGGGCCGATACGCAGTATTTT. It encodes CASSFTSGGADTQYF.

This clonotype was observed a handful of times. The rearrangement links TRBV7-2 to TRBJ1-5; the D gene is possibly TRBD1 (5 bases). The CDR3 totals 14 residues. CDR1 and CDR2 (germline): SGHTA, FQGNSA. Deletions cut 5 bases from V and 4 bases from J, with 12 bases between. The CDR3: CASSGRGLNQPQHF. CDR3 DNA: TGTGCCAGCAGCGGCCGGGGGTTAAATCAGCCCCAGCATTTT.